The 24 T cell receptor beta chains below all came from one sample that was sequenced in a study of shared clonotypes between healthy human individuals. Using immunoSEQ multiplex PCR, the repertoire was profiled, and TCRdb retains in-frame clones only, with some absent. The table lists about 530,000 clones, 96% of them singletons. Sequencing was carried out using naive CD4+ T cells sorted from blood. Subset indicated: CD45RA+ positively selected. These receptor sequences come from a woman between 25 and 40 years old in good health.

The chain carries TRBV15 and TRBJ2-6; possibly TRBD2 for D (5 bases). Trimming removed 1 base at V and 4 bases at J, with 11 bases between. The germline CDR1 and CDR2 sequences are LNHNV and YYDKDF (reference sequence). This CDR3 is 16 amino acids long. This chain's CDR3 is CATSRARDAGANVLTF. CDR3 sequence (DNA): TGTGCCACCAGCAGAGCGAGGGATGCAGGGGCCAACGTCCTGACTTTC.

The gene calls are TRBV4-1 and TRBJ2-5; 14 nucleotides align to TRBD2. The CDR3 extends over 18 amino acids. V gave up 1 base and J gave up 5 bases; unmatched junction bases: 9. Germline CDR1 is MGHRA and CDR2 is YSYEKL. The DNA for the CDR3 is TGCGCCAGCAGCCAAGGGCTTGGGACTAGCGGGGGTCATGAGACCCAGTACTTC. This codes for CASSQGLGTSGGHETQYF.

CDR3 sequence (DNA): TGTGCCAGCAGCCCGCCGGGGCCTGTGCAGTTCTTC. Protein: CASSPPGPVQFF. This sequence joins TRBV9 and TRBJ2-1, with D possibly being TRBD1 or TRBD2 (5 bases each). CDR3 size: 12 residues. V was pared by 4 bases and J by 12 bases, with 14 bases between. Per the germline V gene, CDR1 is SGDLS and CDR2 is YYNGEE.

The chain employs TRBV5-1 and TRBJ2-5, with 7 bases identical to TRBD2. Germline assignment: CDR1 SGHRS and CDR2 YFSETQ. Trimming cost V 4 bases and J 5 bases; bases outside gene matches: 8. The CDR3 runs 14 residues. CDR3 DNA sequence: TGCGCCAGCAGCGCCCTCGGGGGAGGGGAGACCCAGTACTTC. Amino acid sequence: CASSALGGGETQYF.

V and J are TRBV28 and TRBJ2-1, with 8 bases identical to TRBD2. Per germline, CDR1 MDHEN and CDR2 SYDVKM. V shed 8 bases, J shed 7 bases, and the junction held 16 bases outside the gene matches. This CDR3 has 16 residues. CDR3 amino acids: CASAPSAAGGGNEQFF. The CDR3 DNA is TGTGCCAGCGCCCCCTCGGCGGCGGGAGGAGGTAATGAGCAGTTCTTC.

The chain has TRBV28 and TRBJ1-2; D remains ambiguous. This CDR3 spans 11 amino acids. Trimming stripped 8 bases from V and 0 bases from J, with 4 bases between. Germline CDR1 MDHEN, CDR2 SYDVKM. CDR3 bases: TGTGCCAGCGGGCCTAACTATGGCTACACCTTC. This codes for CASGPNYGYTF.

V and J are TRBV27 and TRBJ2-3; D is uncertain. The CDR3 is 16 residues long. V was shortened by 7 bases and J by 1 base, with 18 bases between the two germline ends. Germline V gene data show CDR1 as MNHEY and CDR2 as SMNVEV (reference sequence). The CDR3 DNA reads as TGTGCCAGCATCTCAGAGCGACCTCCAGGCACAGATACGCAGTATTTT. It encodes CASISERPPGTDTQYF.

V and J are TRBV28 and TRBJ2-7, with TRBD1 matching over 7 bases. Germline-derived CDR1 and CDR2 are MDHEN and SYDVKM. The CDR3 loop spans 13 amino acids. V shed 7 bases and J 7 bases; nucleotides not matched to a gene: 10. The CDR3 here is CASIGQGVREQYF. CDR3 coding DNA: TGTGCCAGCATCGGCCAGGGGGTCAGGGAGCAGTACTTC. Full variable domain (outside the CDR3, taken from reference TRBV28 and TRBJ2-7): DVKVTQSSRYLVKRTGEKVFLECVQDMDHENMFWYRQDPGLGLRLIYFSYDVKMKEKGDIPEGYSVSREKKERFSLILESASTNQTSMYLCASIGQGVREQYFGPGTRLTVT.

The chain is built from TRBV9 and TRBJ2-1, with 9 bases identical to TRBD2. The germline V gene encodes CDR1 SGDLS and CDR2 YYNGEE. Trimming cost V 0 bases and J 4 bases; bases outside gene matches: 8. The CDR3 loop spans 17 amino acids. CDR3 residues: CASSVALSSGGYNEQFF. The CDR3, as DNA: TGTGCCAGCAGCGTAGCTTTATCGAGCGGGGGGTACAATGAGCAGTTCTTC.

V and J are TRBV5-6 and TRBJ2-7, with no clear D. This CDR3 is built from 12 residues. V lost 4 bases and J lost 6, with 11 bases in between. Germline V lookup: CDR1 SGHDT, CDR2 YYEEEE. The CDR3 DNA reads TGTGCCAGCAGCAGGCCGGGCGGCGAGCAGTACTTC. As protein: CASSRPGGEQYF.

The rearrangement uses TRBV28 and TRBJ2-7; D is perhaps TRBD2 (5 bases). The CDR3 is made up of 14 amino acids. Deletions cut 8 bases from V and 1 base from J, with 15 bases between. Germline V CDR1 and CDR2: MDHEN, SYDVKM. DNA of the CDR3: TGTGCCAGCGCCGAGGGCGGACCATCCTACGAGCAGTACTTC. Its protein is CASAEGGPSYEQYF.

The gene calls are TRBV28 and TRBJ1-3; no clear D gene. The germline V and J ends were trimmed by 5 bases and 0 bases, with 14 bases remaining between them. Germline CDR1 MDHEN, CDR2 SYDVKM. The CDR3 is made up of 16 amino acids. The CDR3 loop reads CASSTSGVASGNTIYF. As DNA, the CDR3 is TGTGCCAGCAGTACAAGCGGGGTGGCCTCTGGAAACACCATATATTTT.

This CDR3 is CASRDSSGLGSYEQYF. The DNA for the CDR3 is TGTGCCAGCAGGGATTCTAGCGGGCTGGGATCCTACGAGCAGTACTTC. The chain couples TRBV21-1 to TRBJ2-7; TRBD2 is the table's D call and was not checked against the DNA. TRBV21-1 is a listed pseudogene. This CDR3 has 16 residues.

This chain uses TRBV18 with TRBJ2-1, with 9 bases matching TRBD1. Losses at the gene ends were 2 bases for V and 6 bases for J; bases not matched to a gene: 2. Germline-derived CDR1 and CDR2 are KGHSH and LQKENI. This CDR3 comprises 14 residues. The DNA for the CDR3 is TGTGCCAGCTCACCAGGGACAGGGCTCAATGAGCAGTTCTTC. This translates into CASSPGTGLNEQFF.

This chain joins TRBV15 and TRBJ1-6, with 7 positions matching TRBD1. V was clipped by 2 bases and J by 7 bases; unmatched bases: 5. Germline V gene sequence: CDR1 LNHNV, CDR2 YYDKDF (reference sequence). CDR3 length: 15 residues. DNA for the CDR3: TGTGCCACCAGCAGATCCGGACAGGAGAATTCACCCCTCCACTTT. This codes for CATSRSGQENSPLHF.

The chain links TRBV6-1 to TRBJ2-7, with D unclear. The germline gives CDR1 MNHNS, CDR2 SASEGT. Trimming took off 2 bases at V and 3 bases at J, with 17 bases between the two ends. The CDR3 is made up of 16 amino acids. CDR3 loop: CASSEPLTLLRYEQYF. The DNA for the CDR3 is TGTGCCAGCAGTGAACCGTTAACTCTTCTTCGCTACGAGCAGTACTTC.

The genes are TRBV5-1 and TRBJ1-1; D remains ambiguous. V lost 0 bases to trimming and J lost 5 bases, with 11 bases between them. The germline V gene has CDR1 SGHRS and CDR2 YFSETQ. CDR3 length equals 14 residues. The CDR3 spells CASSLEPEETEAFF. The CDR3 nucleotides are TGCGCCAGCAGCTTGGAGCCAGAGGAGACTGAAGCTTTCTTT.

The chain is built from TRBV6-4 and TRBJ2-3; 12 positions match TRBD2. With V trimmed by 0 bases and J by 7 bases, 2 bases remained unmatched. The CDR3 totals 15 residues. CDR1 and CDR2 (germline): MRHNA, SNTAGT. The DNA for the CDR3 is TGTGCCAGCAGTGACTCGACTAGCGGGAGTTATACGCAGTATTTT. Amino acid sequence: CASSDSTSGSYTQYF.

J is TRBJ1-1 and V is TRBV28; 7 bases line up with TRBD1. With V trimmed by 4 bases and J by 0 bases, 8 bases remained unmatched. The CDR3 has 16 amino acids. The V gene's germline CDR1 is MDHEN and CDR2 SYDVKM. The CDR3 DNA reads as TGTGCCAGCAGTTCCGGGACAGCCACCCTGAACACTGAAGCTTTCTTT. It specifies CASSSGTATLNTEAFF.

V gene TRBV10-1 combines with J gene TRBJ2-5; D might be TRBD1 or TRBD2, each matching 6 bases. The CDR3 runs to 15 residues. Germline lookup yields CDR1 WNHNN and CDR2 SYGVQD (reference sequence). V lost 2 bases to trimming and J lost 4 bases, with 14 bases between them. As DNA, the CDR3 is TGCGCCAGCAGTGAGGGGGGCGCGGGACCAGAGACCCAGTACTTC. Translating gives CASSEGGAGPETQYF.

This rearrangement joins TRBV11-2 to TRBJ2-5; tentative D call: TRBD2 (6 bases). Germline V gene data show CDR1 as SGHAT and CDR2 as FQNNGV. The V end was cut by 6 bases, the J end by 5 bases, with 19 bases between. The CDR3 length is 15 residues. In DNA, the CDR3 is TGTGCCAGCAGTCAACTTGGCGGGGCGACGGAGACCCAGTACTTC. Residues: CASSQLGGATETQYF.

The chain couples TRBV28 to TRBJ1-1, with 9 bases aligning to TRBD1. V lost 10 bases and J lost 1; bases outside the gene matches: 7. This CDR3 has 14 residues. Germline V gene data show CDR1 as MDHEN and CDR2 as SYDVKM. The CDR3 nucleotides read TGTGCCACCTCGAGACAGGGGGGGAACACTGAAGCTTTCTTT. Residues: CATSRQGGNTEAFF. The whole variable domain, remainder taken from reference TRBV28 and TRBJ1-1, is DVKVTQSSRYLVKRTGEKVFLECVQDMDHENMFWYRQDPGLGLRLIYFSYDVKMKEKGDIPEGYSVSREKKERFSLILESASTNQTSMYLCATSRQGGNTEAFFGQGTRLTVV.

V gene TRBV28 combines with J gene TRBJ1-5, with a weak D call TRBD1 (6 bases). The CDR3 is made up of 15 amino acids. CDR1 is MDHEN, CDR2 SYDVKM, per germline. V lost 6 bases to trimming and J lost 4 bases, with 16 bases between them. The CDR3 DNA is TGTGCCAGCAGCGATGGACAGTCAGCGAATCAGCCCCAGCATTTT. Residues: CASSDGQSANQPQHF.

The genes are TRBV10-1 and TRBJ1-1; D may be TRBD1 (5 bases). The CDR3 runs to 14 residues. The V end lost 4 bases, the J end lost 1 base, and 10 bases lay between the germline ends. Germline V lookup: CDR1 WNHNN, CDR2 SYGVQD (reference sequence). The CDR3 nucleotides read TGCGCCAGCAGTGTGCAGGGAAAGAACACTGAAGCTTTCTTT. As protein: CASSVQGKNTEAFF.